Listed below are T cell receptor beta chains from one sample, sequenced in a study of early T cells in non-severe SARS-CoV-2 infection. TCRdb called the 5' RACE reads again in MiXCR, with one record for every CDR3 protein. The table records 35,000 to 40,000 distinct CDR3 sequences, 5% to 6.5% of them present only once. The specimen sequenced was whole blood. Receptors originate from an adult who was a healthcare worker with PCR-confirmed SARS-CoV-2 infection or an uninfected control (not recorded which). Both conserved end residues are part of each CDR3. D genes are given only for firm matches. The size of a clone is reported for some rows only, either as once, few or many, or as a class for expanded clones.

clone_size: many
j_call: TRBJ2-1
d_call: -
v_call: TRBV10-1
cdr3_aa: CASSEGAPDEQFF
cdr3_nt: TGCGCCAGCAGTGAGGGGGCTCCGGATGAGCAGTTCTTC

clone_size: few
j_call: TRBJ2-7
d_call: TRBD2
v_call: TRBV7-6
cdr3_aa: CASSLRGGLSYEQYF
cdr3_nt: TGTGCCAGCAGCTTACGCGGGGGTCTCTCCTACGAGCAGTACTTC

clone_size: many
j_call: TRBJ2-2
d_call: TRBD2
v_call: TRBV11-2
cdr3_aa: CASSSSSGTNTGELFF
cdr3_nt: TGTGCCAGCAGCTCGTCCAGCGGGACCAACACCGGGGAGCTGTTTTTT

clone_size: many
j_call: TRBJ2-5
d_call: -
v_call: TRBV12-3/TRBV12-4
cdr3_aa: CASSFGGNQETQYF
cdr3_nt: TGTGCCAGCAGTTTTGGGGGAAACCAAGAGACCCAGTACTTC

clone_size: -
j_call: TRBJ2-7
d_call: -
v_call: TRBV12-3/TRBV12-4
cdr3_aa: CASVRGSEGEQYF
cdr3_nt: TGTGCCAGCGTGCGGGGCTCCGAGGGAGAGCAGTACTTC

clone_size: -
j_call: TRBJ1-2
d_call: TRBD1
v_call: TRBV11-2
cdr3_aa: CASSLDRGQDGYTF
cdr3_nt: TGTGCCAGCAGCTTGGACAGGGGGCAGGATGGCTACACCTTC

clone_size: -
j_call: TRBJ2-7
d_call: -
v_call: TRBV3-1
cdr3_aa: CASSQVNNYEQYF
cdr3_nt: TGTGCCAGCAGCCAAGTAAACAACTACGAGCAGTACTTC

clone_size: few
j_call: TRBJ2-6
d_call: -
v_call: TRBV12-3/TRBV12-4
cdr3_aa: CASRPKNSFRGANVLTF
cdr3_nt: TGTGCCAGCAGGCCCAAGAACTCTTTCCGTGGGGCCAACGTCCTGACTTTC

clone_size: many
j_call: TRBJ2-1
d_call: -
v_call: TRBV7-6
cdr3_aa: CASSPILIGEQFF
cdr3_nt: TGTGCCAGCAGCCCAATCCTCATAGGTGAGCAGTTCTTC

clone_size: -
j_call: TRBJ1-2
d_call: -
v_call: TRBV6-2/TRBV6-3
cdr3_aa: CASSYSGQNGYTF
cdr3_nt: TGTGCCAGCAGTTACTCGGGGCAGAATGGCTACACCTTC

clone_size: few
j_call: TRBJ2-1
d_call: TRBD2
v_call: TRBV7-2
cdr3_aa: CASSLVARGGGNEQFF
cdr3_nt: TGTGCCAGCAGCTTAGTGGCGCGGGGGGGCGGCAATGAGCAGTTCTTC

clone_size: many
j_call: TRBJ2-3
d_call: TRBD2
v_call: TRBV7-2
cdr3_aa: CASSLGASGGASGTDTQYF
cdr3_nt: TGTGCCAGCAGCTTAGGTGCTAGCGGGGGGGCATCCGGCACAGATACGCAGTATTTT

clone_size: -
j_call: TRBJ2-7
d_call: TRBD1
v_call: TRBV12-3/TRBV12-4
cdr3_aa: CASTPQGAGEQYF
cdr3_nt: TGTGCCAGCACCCCCCAGGGGGCTGGGGAGCAGTACTTC

clone_size: few
j_call: TRBJ1-3
d_call: -
v_call: TRBV6-6
cdr3_aa: CASSRPGVGSGNTIYF
cdr3_nt: TGTGCCAGCAGCCGCCCGGGGGTTGGCTCTGGAAACACCATATATTTT

clone_size: few
j_call: TRBJ2-5
d_call: TRBD1
v_call: TRBV25-1
cdr3_aa: CASSPLGNRGRETQYF
cdr3_nt: TGTGCCAGCAGTCCTTTGGGGAACAGGGGGCGGGAGACCCAGTACTTC

clone_size: many
j_call: TRBJ1-1
d_call: -
v_call: TRBV5-1
cdr3_aa: CASSLEEGIGTEAFF
cdr3_nt: TGCGCCAGCAGCTTGGAAGAAGGAATCGGGACTGAAGCTTTCTTT

clone_size: -
j_call: TRBJ1-5
d_call: TRBD1
v_call: TRBV2
cdr3_aa: CASSTQGASQPQHF
cdr3_nt: TGTGCCAGCAGTACTCAGGGGGCGAGTCAGCCCCAGCATTTT

clone_size: many
j_call: TRBJ2-1
d_call: TRBD2
v_call: TRBV7-2
cdr3_aa: CASRSPSGRAYEQFF
cdr3_nt: TGTGCCAGCAGATCACCCAGCGGGAGGGCCTATGAGCAGTTCTTC